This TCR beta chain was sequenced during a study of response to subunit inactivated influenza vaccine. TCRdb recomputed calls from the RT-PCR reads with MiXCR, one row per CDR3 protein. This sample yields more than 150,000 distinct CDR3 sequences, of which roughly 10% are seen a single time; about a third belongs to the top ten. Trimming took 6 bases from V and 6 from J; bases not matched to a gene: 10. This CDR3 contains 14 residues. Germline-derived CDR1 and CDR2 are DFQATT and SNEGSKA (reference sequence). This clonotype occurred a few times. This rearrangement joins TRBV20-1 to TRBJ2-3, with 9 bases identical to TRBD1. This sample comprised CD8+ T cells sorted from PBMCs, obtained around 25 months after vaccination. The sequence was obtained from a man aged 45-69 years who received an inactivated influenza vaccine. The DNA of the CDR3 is TGCAGTGCAGGACAGGGGCGCTGGTTGGATACGCAGTATTTT. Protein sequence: CSAGQGRWLDTQYF.